This T cell receptor (beta chain) was found in a study of blood T cells in healthy people across ages. Study conclusions and caveats: Among long-lived donors, naive CD4+ cells were more numerous and diversity higher than in aged donors.

This clonotype has only a few counts. The antigen remains unidentified. J lost 5 bases, V lost 5 bases, and 7 bases had no gene match. This CDR3 is built from 16 residues. Germline CDR1 reads SGHTA; CDR2 reads FQGTGA. Primers used in a second PCR of about 6 to 11 cycles were a sample-barcoded 5' primer and a J-beta primer mix. TCRdb independently ran MiXCR on the 5' RACE reads; one entry per CDR3 protein. The data hold around 800,000 distinct CDR3 sequences, with approximately 24% observed a single time. All donors came from Russia, were Caucasian and healthy, and spanned ages roughly 6 to 95. The sample was also linked to a second study, of T cells of mothers and their children. That source reports: The people who donated were a few healthy Caucasian mothers and their six children. Per child, 2.8 million or so TCR beta CDR3 reads were obtained, against over 9 million per mother.

The J gene is TRBJ2-1, the V gene TRBV7-3, with 12 bases that match TRBD2. Sequencing input: blood. This TCR derives from a boy aged 10-17 years in good health. CDR3 loop: CASSTHGLAGNNEQFF. CDR3 sequence (DNA): TGTGCCAGCAGCACCCATGGACTAGCGGGGAACAATGAGCAGTTCTTC.